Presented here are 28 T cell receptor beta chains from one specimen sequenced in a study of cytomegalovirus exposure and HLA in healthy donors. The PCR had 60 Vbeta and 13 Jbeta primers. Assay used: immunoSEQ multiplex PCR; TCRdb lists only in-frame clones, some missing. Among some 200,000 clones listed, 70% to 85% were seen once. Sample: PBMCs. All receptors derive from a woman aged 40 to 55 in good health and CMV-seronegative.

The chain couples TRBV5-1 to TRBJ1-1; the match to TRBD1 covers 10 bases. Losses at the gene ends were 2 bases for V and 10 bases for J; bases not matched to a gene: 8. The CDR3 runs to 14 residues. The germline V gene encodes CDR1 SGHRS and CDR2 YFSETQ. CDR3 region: CASSLGTGERGAFF. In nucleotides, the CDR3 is TGCGCCAGCAGCTTAGGGACAGGGGAGCGGGGAGCTTTCTTT.

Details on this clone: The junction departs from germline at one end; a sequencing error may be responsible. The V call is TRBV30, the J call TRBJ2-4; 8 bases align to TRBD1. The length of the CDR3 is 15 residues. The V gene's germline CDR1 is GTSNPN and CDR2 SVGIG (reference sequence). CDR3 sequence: CAWTVQGARGLFLDF. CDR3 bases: TGTGCCTGGACCGTACAAGGGGCCAGGGGGCTTTTTTTGGACTTC.

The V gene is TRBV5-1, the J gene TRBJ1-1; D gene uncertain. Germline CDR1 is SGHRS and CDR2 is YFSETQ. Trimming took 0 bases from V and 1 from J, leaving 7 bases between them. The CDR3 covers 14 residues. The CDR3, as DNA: TGCGCCAGCAGCTTGGCGGGGTCGAACACTGAAGCTTTCTTT. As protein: CASSLAGSNTEAFF. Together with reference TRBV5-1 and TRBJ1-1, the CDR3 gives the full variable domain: KAGVTQTPRYLIKTRGQQVTLSCSPISGHRSVSWYQQTPGQGLQFLFEYFSETQRNKGNFPGRFSGRQFSNSRSEMNVSTLELGDSALYLCASSLAGSNTEAFFGQGTRLTVV.

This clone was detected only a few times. The CDR3 DNA sequence: TGTGCCAGCTCACCACCGTTGCGGGTTTCCTACACCTTC. As protein: CASSPPLRVSYTF. The chain links TRBV18 to TRBJ1-2; no definite D call. V lost 0 bases and J 10 bases, leaving 12 bases between the germline ends. Per germline, CDR1 KGHSH and CDR2 LQKENI. The CDR3 contains 13 residues.

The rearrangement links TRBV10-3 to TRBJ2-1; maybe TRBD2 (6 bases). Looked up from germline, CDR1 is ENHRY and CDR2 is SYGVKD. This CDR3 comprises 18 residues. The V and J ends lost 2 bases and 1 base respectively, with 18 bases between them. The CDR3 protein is CAISEIGSASQSYNEQFF. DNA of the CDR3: TGTGCCATCAGTGAGATCGGGAGTGCTAGCCAATCCTACAATGAGCAGTTCTTC.

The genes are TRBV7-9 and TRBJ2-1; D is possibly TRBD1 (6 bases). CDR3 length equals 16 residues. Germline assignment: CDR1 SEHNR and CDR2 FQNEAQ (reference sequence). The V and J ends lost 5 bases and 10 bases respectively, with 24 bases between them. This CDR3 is CASSPGGRSVRGEQFF. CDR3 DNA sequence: TGTGCCAGCAGCCCCGGTGGCAGGTCCGTGAGGGGGGAGCAGTTCTTC. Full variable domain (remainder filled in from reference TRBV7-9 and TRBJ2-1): DTGVSQNPRHKITKRGQNVTFRCDPISEHNRLYWYRQTLGQGPEFLTYFQNEAQLEKSRLLSDRFSAERPKGSFSTLEIQRTEQGDSAMYLCASSPGGRSVRGEQFFGPGTRLTVL.

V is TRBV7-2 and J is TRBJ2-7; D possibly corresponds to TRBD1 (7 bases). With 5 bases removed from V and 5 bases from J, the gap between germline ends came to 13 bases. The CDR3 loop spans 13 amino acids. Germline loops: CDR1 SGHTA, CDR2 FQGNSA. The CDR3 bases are TGTGCCAGCAGCGCCCAGGGGGGCCACGAGCAGTACTTC. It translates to CASSAQGGHEQYF.

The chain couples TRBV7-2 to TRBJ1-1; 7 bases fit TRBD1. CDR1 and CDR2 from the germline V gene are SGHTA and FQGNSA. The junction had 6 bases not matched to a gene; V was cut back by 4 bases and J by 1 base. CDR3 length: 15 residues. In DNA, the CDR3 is TGTGCCAGCAGCTCCCAGACAGGGAGGAACACTGAAGCTTTCTTT. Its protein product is CASSSQTGRNTEAFF.

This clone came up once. CDR3 sequence reads: CASSLGAGSDYEQYF. The DNA of the CDR3 is TGTGCCAGCAGCTTGGGAGCGGGCTCCGACTACGAGCAGTACTTC. The chain recombines TRBV5-4 with TRBJ2-7, with a weak D call TRBD2 (6 bases). V was pared by 0 bases and J by 3 bases, with 13 bases between. This CDR3 has 15 amino acids. Germline V gene sequence: CDR1 SGHNT, CDR2 YYREEE (reference sequence).

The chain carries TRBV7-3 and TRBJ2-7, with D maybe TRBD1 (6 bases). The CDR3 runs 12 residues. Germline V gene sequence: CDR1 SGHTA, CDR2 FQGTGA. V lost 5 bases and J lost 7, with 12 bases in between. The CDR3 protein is CASSIAQGEQYF. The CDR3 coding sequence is TGTGCCAGCAGCATCGCACAGGGTGAGCAGTACTTC.

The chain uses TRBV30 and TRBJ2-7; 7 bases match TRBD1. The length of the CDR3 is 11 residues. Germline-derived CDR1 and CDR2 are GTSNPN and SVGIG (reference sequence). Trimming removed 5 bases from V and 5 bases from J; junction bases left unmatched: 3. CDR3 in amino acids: CAWYRGNEQYF. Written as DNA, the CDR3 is TGTGCCTGGTACAGGGGTAACGAGCAGTACTTC. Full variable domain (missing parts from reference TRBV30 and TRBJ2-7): SQTIHQWPATLVQPVGSPLSLECTVEGTSNPNLYWYRQAAGRGLQLLFYSVGIGQISSEVPQNLSASRPQDRQFILSSKKLLLSDSGFYLCAWYRGNEQYFGPGTRLTVT.

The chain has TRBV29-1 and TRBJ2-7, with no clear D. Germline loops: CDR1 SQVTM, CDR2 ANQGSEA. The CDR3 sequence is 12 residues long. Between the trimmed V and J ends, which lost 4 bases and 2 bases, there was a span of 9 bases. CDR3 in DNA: TGCAGCGTTGTGATTCAGACCTACGAGCAGTACTTC. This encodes CSVVIQTYEQYF.

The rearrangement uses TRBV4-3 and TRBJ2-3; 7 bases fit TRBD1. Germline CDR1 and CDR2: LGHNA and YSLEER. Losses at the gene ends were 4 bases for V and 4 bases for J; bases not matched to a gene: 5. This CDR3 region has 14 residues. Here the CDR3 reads CASSPSGGADTQYF. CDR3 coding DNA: TGCGCCAGCAGCCCATCAGGGGGAGCAGATACGCAGTATTTT.

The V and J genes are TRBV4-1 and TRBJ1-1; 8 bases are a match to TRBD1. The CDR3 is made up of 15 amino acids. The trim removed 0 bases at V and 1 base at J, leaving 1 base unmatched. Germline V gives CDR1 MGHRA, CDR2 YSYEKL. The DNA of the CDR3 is TGCGCCAGCAGCCAAGATGGACAGGGGAACACTGAAGCTTTCTTT. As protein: CASSQDGQGNTEAFF.

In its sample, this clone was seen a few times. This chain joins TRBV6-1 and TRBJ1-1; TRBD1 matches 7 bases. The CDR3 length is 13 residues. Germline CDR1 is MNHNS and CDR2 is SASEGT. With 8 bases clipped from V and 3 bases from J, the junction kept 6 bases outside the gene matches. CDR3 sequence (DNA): TGTGCCAGCGGGGGAACAGGGGACACTGAAGCTTTCTTT. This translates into CASGGTGDTEAFF.

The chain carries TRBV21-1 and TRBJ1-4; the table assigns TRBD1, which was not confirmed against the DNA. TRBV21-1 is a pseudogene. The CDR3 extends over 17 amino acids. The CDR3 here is CASSKSSGQEGNEKLFF. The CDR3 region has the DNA TGTGCCAGCAGCAAATCGTCCGGACAGGAAGGAAATGAAAAACTGTTTTTT.

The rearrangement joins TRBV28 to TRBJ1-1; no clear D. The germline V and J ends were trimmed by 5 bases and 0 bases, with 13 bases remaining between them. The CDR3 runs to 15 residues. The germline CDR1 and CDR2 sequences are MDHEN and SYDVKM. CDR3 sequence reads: CASSPLGSMNTEAFF. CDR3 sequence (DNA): TGTGCCAGCAGTCCCCTCGGTTCCATGAACACTGAAGCTTTCTTT.

Here the CDR3 DNA reads TGTGCCAGCAGCTTGCCAAATCAGCCCCAGCATTTT. Translated: CASSLPNQPQHF. The chain employs TRBV5-6 and TRBJ1-5; D unresolved. Trimming removed 1 base from V and 4 bases from J, with 3 bases in between. The CDR3 extends over 12 amino acids. Germline V gene lookup returns CDR1 SGHDT and CDR2 YYEEEE.

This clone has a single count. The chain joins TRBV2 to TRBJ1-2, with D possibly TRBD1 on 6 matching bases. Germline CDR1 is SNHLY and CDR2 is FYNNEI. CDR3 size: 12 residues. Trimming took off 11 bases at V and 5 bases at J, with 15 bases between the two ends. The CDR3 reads CAGSGTNYGYTF. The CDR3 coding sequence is TGTGCCGGCTCCGGGACAAATTATGGCTACACCTTC.

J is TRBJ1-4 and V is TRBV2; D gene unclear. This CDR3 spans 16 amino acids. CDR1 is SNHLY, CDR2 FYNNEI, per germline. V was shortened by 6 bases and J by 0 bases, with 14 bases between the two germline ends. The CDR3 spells CASRFNSYATNEKLFF. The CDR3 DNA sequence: TGTGCCAGCAGATTTAACAGCTATGCAACTAATGAAAAACTGTTTTTT.

CDR3 region: CASSTPREADTEAFF. The CDR3 DNA is TGTGCCAGCAGCACACCCAGGGAGGCCGACACTGAAGCTTTCTTT. The chain recombines TRBV5-6 with TRBJ1-1; perhaps TRBD1 as D (5 bases). The CDR3 extends over 15 amino acids. CDR1 and CDR2 from the germline V gene are SGHDT and YYEEEE. Trimming took off 4 bases at V and 3 bases at J, with 16 bases between the two ends.

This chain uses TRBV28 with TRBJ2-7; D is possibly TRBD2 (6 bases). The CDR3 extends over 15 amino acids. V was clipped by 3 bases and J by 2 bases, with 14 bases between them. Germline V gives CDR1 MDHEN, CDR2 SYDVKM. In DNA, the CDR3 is TGTGCCAGCAGTTTGAGGCCTAGCGAGGCCTACGAGCAGTACTTC. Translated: CASSLRPSEAYEQYF.

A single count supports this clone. The CDR3 loop reads CASSLGLAGNLRGETQYF. CDR3 bases: TGTGCCAGCAGTCTGGGACTAGCGGGTAACCTGAGGGGAGAGACCCAGTACTTC. The J gene is TRBJ2-5, the V gene TRBV27; 12 bases fit TRBD2. From germline, CDR1 is MNHEY and CDR2 SMNVEV (reference sequence). The CDR3 has 18 amino acids. V shed 5 bases and J 4 bases; nucleotides not matched to a gene: 14.

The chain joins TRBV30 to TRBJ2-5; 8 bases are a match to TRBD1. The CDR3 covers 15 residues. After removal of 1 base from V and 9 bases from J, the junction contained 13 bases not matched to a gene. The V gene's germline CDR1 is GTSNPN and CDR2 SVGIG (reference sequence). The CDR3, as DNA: TGTGCCTGGAGTGCACTCCAACAGGGGGTCGGGTCCCAGTACTTC. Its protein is CAWSALQQGVGSQYF.

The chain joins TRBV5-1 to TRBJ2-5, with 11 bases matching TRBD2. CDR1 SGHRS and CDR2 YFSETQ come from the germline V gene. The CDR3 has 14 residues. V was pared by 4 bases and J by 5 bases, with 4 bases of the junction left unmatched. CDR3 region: CASSVTSGVETQYF. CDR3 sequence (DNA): TGCGCCAGCAGCGTGACTAGCGGGGTGGAGACCCAGTACTTC.

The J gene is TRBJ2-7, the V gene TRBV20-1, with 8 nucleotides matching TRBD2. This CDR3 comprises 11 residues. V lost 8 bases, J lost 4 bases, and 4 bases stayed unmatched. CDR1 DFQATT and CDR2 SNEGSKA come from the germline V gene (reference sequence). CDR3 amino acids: CSQTSGYEQYF. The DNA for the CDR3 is TGCAGTCAAACTAGCGGTTACGAGCAGTACTTC.

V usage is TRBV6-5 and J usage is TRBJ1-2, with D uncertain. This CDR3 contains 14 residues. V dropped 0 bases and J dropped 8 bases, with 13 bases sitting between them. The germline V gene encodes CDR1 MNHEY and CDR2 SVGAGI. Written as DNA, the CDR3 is TGTGCCAGCAGTTACTCTTTAAACGTGGGCGGCTACACCTTC. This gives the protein CASSYSLNVGGYTF.

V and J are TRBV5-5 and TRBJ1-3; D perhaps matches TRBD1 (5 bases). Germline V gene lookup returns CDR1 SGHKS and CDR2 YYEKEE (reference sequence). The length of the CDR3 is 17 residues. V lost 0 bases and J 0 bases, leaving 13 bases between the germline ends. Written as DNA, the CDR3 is TGTGCCAGCAGCTTGGAGGGGTTCCGAAACTCTGGAAACACCATATATTTT. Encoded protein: CASSLEGFRNSGNTIYF.